These 12 T cell receptor beta chains share one sample of origin, sequenced in a study of tumor-infiltrating lymphocytes in primary liver carcinoma. Bulk tissue was left unsorted, and RNA and DNA were co-extracted from roughly 20-30 mg of it. Using a constant-region primer together with ProtoScript II reverse transcriptase, TCR beta cDNA was made from 500 ng of total RNA. The TCR beta library was amplified through three nested multiplex PCR rounds in a modified ARM-PCR procedure. Running roughly 10 cycles apiece, the first two PCR rounds relied on TRBV1-TRBV30 forward primers together with a C-beta reverse primer. MiXCR, run by TCRdb on the multiplex PCR reads, gives a single entry per CDR3 protein. The sample includes under 30,000 distinct CDR3 sequences, about 73% of them seen just once. Sequencing was performed on liver tumor tissue from sampling region 3. Documented subset: tumor region T3, left-lateral pole. The receptors were sampled from a middle-aged man with primary liver carcinoma and hepatitis B virus infection.

As for this clonotype: A read error may produce the germline difference seen at one junction end. The chain recombines TRBV24-1 with TRBJ1-3; D unresolved. Germline CDR1 is KGHDR and CDR2 is SFDVKD. The length of the CDR3 is 14 residues. The CDR3 sequence: CAISDPETGNTIYF. The CDR3 DNA sequence: TGTGCCATCAGTGATCCGGAAACTGGAAACACCATATATTTT.

This chain connects TRBV20-1 to TRBJ2-3; D is unclear. CDR3 length: 11 amino acids. Germline loops: CDR1 DFQATT, CDR2 SNEGSKA (reference sequence). Trimming cost V 6 bases and J 6 bases, with 10 bases left between them. As DNA, the CDR3 is TGCAGTGCCCCACTGGGGGATACGCAGTATTTT. Translating gives CSAPLGDTQYF.

Note on this clonotype: A single base separates this from a much larger clone, so it may be a read error. The V and J genes are TRBV24-1 and TRBJ2-7; D remains unclear. The CDR3 runs to 13 residues. CDR1 is KGHDR, CDR2 SFDVKD, per germline. CDR3 region: CATSDPQQSERYF. CDR3 in DNA: TGTGCCACCAGTGACCCGCAACAAAGCGAGCGGTACTTC.

This clonotype occurred once. The junction and the germline gene differ at one end; a read error may be behind it. This chain links TRBV11-1 with TRBJ2-3, with 9 bases that match TRBD2. Germline CDR1 is SGHAT and CDR2 is FQDESV (reference sequence). The CDR3 runs to 15 residues. For the CDR3, the DNA is TGTACCAGTAGCTTAGTAGCGGGAGCTTCAGATACACAGTATTTT. Translating it yields CTSSLVAGASDTQYF.

The CDR3 loop is CACRERYNEQFF. The CDR3 nucleotides read TGTGCCTGCCGGGAGCGATACAATGAGCAGTTCTTC. This rearrangement joins TRBV6-2 or TRBV6-3 to TRBJ2-1, with TRBD2 as a possible D gene (6 bases). The CDR3 contains 12 residues. The V and J ends lost 11 bases and 4 bases respectively, with 12 bases between them. Looked up from germline, CDR1 is MNHEY and CDR2 is SVGEGT.

This chain connects TRBV6-2 or TRBV6-3 to TRBJ2-3, with 12 bases fitting TRBD2. CDR3 length: 18 residues. CDR1 is MNHEY and CDR2 is SVGEGT in the germline V gene. Germline trimming cut 6 bases from V and 11 bases from J; bases unmatched to any gene: 21. The CDR3 spells CASSFLRLAGAGANMQYF. The CDR3 nucleotides are TGTGCCAGCAGCTTCCTCCGACTAGCGGGAGCAGGGGCAAATATGCAGTATTTT.

Remarks on this clonotype: Its ends do not fully match the called genes, so a read error is possible. The chain has TRBV12-3 or TRBV12-4 and TRBJ2-1, with no clear D. The CDR3 spans 12 residues. The CDR3, as DNA: TGCGTCAGCAGTTTTCGCGGACATGAGCAGTTCTTC. Its translation: CVSSFRGHEQFF.

Of note for this clonotype: The junction differs from germline at one of its ends, possibly a read error. CDR3 nucleotide sequence: TGTGCCAGCATCTTAGGGCCTAGCGCCTACGAGCAGTACTTC. It codes for CASILGPSAYEQYF. This chain links TRBV7-2 with TRBJ2-7, with D perhaps TRBD2 (6 bases). This CDR3 has 14 amino acids. Looked up from germline, CDR1 is SGHTA and CDR2 is FQGNSA. The full variable domain, with the rest looked up from reference TRBV7-2 and TRBJ2-7, is GAGVSQSPSNKVTEKGKDVELRCDPISGHTALYWYRQSLGQGLEFLIYFQGNSAPDKSGLPSDRFSAERTGGSVSTLTIQRTQQEDSAVYLCASILGPSAYEQYFGPGTRLTVT.

Of note for this clonotype: Germline and junction disagree at one end, which may indicate a read error. The chain employs TRBV11-2 and TRBJ1-4; D uncertain. This CDR3 is 16 amino acids long. Germline V CDR1 and CDR2: SGHAT, FQNNGV. CDR3 in DNA: TGTGCCAGCAGCATGACTCCAGGAGGAACAAATGAAAAACTACTTTTT. Amino acids: CASSMTPGGTNEKLLF. Full variable domain (remainder filled in from reference TRBV11-2 and TRBJ1-4): EAGVAQSPRYKIIEKRQSVAFWCNPISGHATLYWYQQILGQGPKLLIQFQNNGVVDDSQLPKDRFSAERLKGVDSTLKIQPAKLEDSAVYLCASSMTPGGTNEKLLFGSGTQLSVL.

Of note for this clonotype: The CDR3 carries no conserved terminal phenylalanine or tryptophan, so it likely arises from a read error. The J gene is TRBJ2-5, the V gene TRBV11-2; tentative D call: TRBD2 (6 bases). From germline, CDR1 is SGHAT and CDR2 FQNNGV. The CDR3 loop spans 16 amino acids. The CDR3 here is CASSQTPGGARETQYL. CDR3 nucleotide sequence: TGCGCCAGCAGCCAAACTCCTGGCGGGGCGAGAGAGACCCAGTACCTC.

Note on this clonotype: The junction departs from the called germline gene at one end, perhaps through a read error. This rearrangement joins TRBV4-2 to TRBJ2-7; the match to TRBD2 covers 8 bases. The CDR3 extends over 18 amino acids. The germline gives CDR1 LGHNA, CDR2 YNFKEQ. CDR3 sequence (DNA): TGTGCCGGCAGTGGAAAACCGGGACTAACGGGAGGGCCACACGAGCAGTGCTTC. Translated: CAGSGKPGLTGGPHEQCF.

The V gene is TRBV29-1, the J gene TRBJ2-3; TRBD2 matches 10 bases. Germline V gene lookup returns CDR1 SQVTM and CDR2 ANQGSEA. This CDR3 has 17 residues. J was trimmed by 0 bases and V by 5 bases; bases with no gene match: 11. Here the CDR3 DNA reads TGCAGCGTTTTCGGACTAGCGGACAGATCTAGCACAGATACGCAGTATTTT. This codes for CSVFGLADRSSTDTQYF.